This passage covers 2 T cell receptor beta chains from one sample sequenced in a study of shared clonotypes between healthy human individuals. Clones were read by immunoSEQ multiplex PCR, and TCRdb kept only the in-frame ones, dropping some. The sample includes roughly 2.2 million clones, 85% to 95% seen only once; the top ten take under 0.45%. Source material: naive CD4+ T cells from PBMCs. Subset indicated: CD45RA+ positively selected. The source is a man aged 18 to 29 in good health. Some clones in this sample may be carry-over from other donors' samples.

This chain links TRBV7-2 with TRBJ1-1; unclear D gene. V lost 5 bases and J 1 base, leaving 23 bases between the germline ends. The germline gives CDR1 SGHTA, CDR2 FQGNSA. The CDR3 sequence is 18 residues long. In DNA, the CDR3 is TGTGCCAGCAGCCCACAACGGCTGGGGATTGGGTGGAACACTGAAGCTTTCTTT. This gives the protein CASSPQRLGIGWNTEAFF.

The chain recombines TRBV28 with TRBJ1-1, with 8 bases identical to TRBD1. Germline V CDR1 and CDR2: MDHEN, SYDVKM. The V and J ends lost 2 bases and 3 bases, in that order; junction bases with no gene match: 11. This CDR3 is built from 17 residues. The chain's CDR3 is CASSLRTATGVDTEAFF. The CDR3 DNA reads TGTGCCAGCAGTTTACGCACGGCGACAGGGGTTGACACTGAAGCTTTCTTT.